This T cell receptor (beta chain) was observed in a study of blood T cell repertoires in COVID-19. Study-level background: Samples came from the United States, Italy and Spain, spanning acute and convalescent COVID-19.

This CDR3 spans 15 amino acids. Germline trimming cut 2 bases from V and 2 bases from J; bases unmatched to any gene: 5. The germline CDR1 and CDR2 sequences are SGHTA and FQGNSA. How the authors handled the data: Using reference gene primer amplification, nucleated cell counts were estimated. Sequencing used immunoSEQ multiplex PCR; TCRdb keeps in-frame clones, though not all of them. The V and J calls and clone size were taken over from that table, and D and trimming were inferred from the DNA. This table holds approximately 300,000 clones, more than 85% found once. The sequenced sample consisted of PBMCs or T cells enriched from blood (not recorded which). The chain is built from TRBV7-2 and TRBJ2-7; 8 bases agree with TRBD2. The TCR sequence derives from a woman in her twenties or thirties who had recovered from COVID-19. CDR3 in DNA: TGTGCCAGCAGCTTAAATGGACTAGCCACCTACGAGCAGTACTTC. Translated, it gives CASSLNGLATYEQYF.